One and the same sample provided the 31 T cell receptor beta chains below, sequenced in a study of human T cells and chemical hapten exposure. TCRdb reprocessed the RACE reads via MiXCR and lists one record per CDR3 protein. This sample has some 300,000 distinct CDR3 sequences, with around 5.5% found just once. Stated time point: pre-sensitization, week 0. Treatment indicated: therapeutic diphenylcyclopropenone sensitization with weekly scalp DPC. Sequencing was performed on whole blood, taken in connection with sensitization to the hapten diphenylcyclopropenone (DPC). The receptors come from a woman under 30 with alopecia areata. Some clones in this sample may be carry-over from other donors' samples.

This clonotype came up many times. This chain links TRBV27 with TRBJ2-3; TRBD1 might be the D (5 bases). There are 14 residues in the CDR3. Trimming took off 4 bases at V and 3 bases at J, with 11 bases between the two ends. Germline V gene data show CDR1 as MNHEY and CDR2 as SMNVEV (reference sequence). DNA of the CDR3: TGTGCCAGCAGTTACCTGACAGCTACAGATACGCAGTATTTT. Amino acid sequence: CASSYLTATDTQYF.

In this sample, this clonotype turned up many times. V usage is TRBV7-9 and J usage is TRBJ2-3, with TRBD2 identical over 7 bases. The germline CDR1 and CDR2 sequences are SEHNR and FQNEAQ (reference sequence). Trimming took 3 bases from V and 1 from J; bases not matched to a gene: 4. This CDR3 spans 15 amino acids. CDR3 region: CASSFSSGGTDTQYF. The CDR3 DNA reads as TGTGCCAGCAGCTTTTCTAGCGGAGGCACAGATACGCAGTATTTT.

Ten or more counts support this clonotype. The chain couples TRBV4-3 to TRBJ2-3; D is tentatively TRBD1 or TRBD2 (5 bases each). The CDR3 loop spans 15 amino acids. Germline V gives CDR1 LGHNA, CDR2 YSLEER. Trimming cost V 1 base and J 1 base, with 9 bases left between them. The CDR3 DNA sequence: TGCGCCAGCAGCCAAGGTCGGGGCGGCACAGATACGCAGTATTTT. Its translation: CASSQGRGGTDTQYF.

The chain carries TRBV13 and TRBJ2-7, with 8 bases matching TRBD2. The length of the CDR3 is 14 residues. Germline-derived CDR1 and CDR2 are PRHDT and FYEKMQ (reference sequence). Trimming removed 6 bases from V and 2 bases from J; junction bases left unmatched: 6. The CDR3 loop reads CASRKAGAPYEQYF. CDR3 nucleotides: TGTGCCAGCAGAAAAGCGGGGGCCCCCTACGAGCAGTACTTC.

CDR3 amino acids: CASSQDQSYGYTF. The CDR3 region has the DNA TGTGCCAGCAGCCAAGATCAGTCCTATGGCTACACCTTC. The V and J genes are TRBV14 and TRBJ1-2; D ambiguous. Trimming took 0 bases from V and 4 from J, leaving 6 bases between them. The CDR3 covers 13 residues. Germline V gene sequence: CDR1 SGHDN, CDR2 FVKESK.

The chain recombines TRBV3-1 with TRBJ2-1; D is perhaps TRBD2 (5 bases). Germline assignment: CDR1 LGHDT and CDR2 YNNKEL (reference sequence). V gave up 6 bases and J gave up 7 bases, with 22 bases separating them. This CDR3 comprises 16 residues. The CDR3 is CASSRMGGDYLNEQFF. The CDR3 DNA is TGTGCCAGCAGTCGGATGGGTGGAGACTATCTGAATGAGCAGTTCTTC.

This clonotype was detected ten times or more. The chain employs TRBV4-3 and TRBJ2-3; D call uncertain. Germline lookup yields CDR1 LGHNA and CDR2 YSLEER. The CDR3 has 13 residues. V lost 4 bases and J 5 bases, leaving 10 bases between the germline ends. The CDR3 DNA is TGCGCCAGCAGCCGTGACCGTGAAGATACGCAGTATTTT. It yields the protein CASSRDREDTQYF.

This clonotype turned up a few times. The chain links TRBV29-1 to TRBJ2-1, with D possibly called TRBD1 or TRBD2 (6 bases each). Germline V CDR1 and CDR2: SQVTM, ANQGSEA. Trimming pared 0 bases from V and 10 bases from J, leaving 19 bases between. The CDR3 consists of 15 residues. The CDR3 nucleotides are TGCAGCGTTGAAGATCCCGGGGGCCGGCCGGGGGAGCAGTTCTTC. Protein sequence: CSVEDPGGRPGEQFF.

This clonotype was seen repeatedly, ten times or more. J is TRBJ1-6 and V is TRBV4-3; D is possibly TRBD1 (6 bases). This CDR3 is 15 amino acids long. CDR1 is LGHNA and CDR2 is YSLEER in the germline V gene. V lost 0 bases, J lost 15 bases, and 18 bases lay in between. The CDR3 spells CASSQDPSDSSHLHF. Written as DNA, the CDR3 is TGCGCCAGCAGCCAAGATCCCTCGGACAGTTCCCACCTCCACTTT.

Ten or more counts support this clonotype. The chain links TRBV29-1 to TRBJ1-3; 8 nucleotides align to TRBD1. The germline V gene encodes CDR1 SQVTM and CDR2 ANQGSEA. This CDR3 has 13 amino acids. V gave up 7 bases and J gave up 9 bases; unmatched junction bases: 11. The CDR3 DNA is TGCAGCGCACTGACAGGGGACGTGGGCACCATATATTTT. This gives the protein CSALTGDVGTIYF.

This clonotype was detected ten times or more. The V gene is TRBV12-3 or TRBV12-4, the J gene TRBJ2-7; 8 positions match TRBD2. Unmatched junction bases numbered 13, after V lost 6 bases and J lost 6 bases. The CDR3 totals 15 residues. The CDR3 nucleotides read TGTGCCAGCAGCCGAACCGGGACTAGGGGTTCCGAGCAGTACTTC. It translates to CASSRTGTRGSEQYF.

This clonotype has at least ten counts. The chain employs TRBV18 and TRBJ2-2; 15 bases fit TRBD2. Germline V gene lookup returns CDR1 KGHSH and CDR2 LQKENI. The CDR3 spans 16 residues. The junction had 9 bases not matched to a gene; V was cut back by 6 bases and J by 10 bases. The CDR3 region has the DNA TGTGCCAGCTCGATGTGGACTAGCGGGGGGGCCGTGGAGCTGTTTTTT. This translates into CASSMWTSGGAVELFF.

CDR3 sequence reads: CSAPDHNRERDYGYTF. The DNA for the CDR3 is TGCAGTGCTCCCGATCATAACAGGGAAAGGGATTATGGCTACACCTTC. The V and J genes are TRBV20-1 and TRBJ1-2; D perhaps matches TRBD1 (6 bases). The CDR3 has 16 amino acids. Per germline, CDR1 DFQATT and CDR2 SNEGSKA (reference sequence). The ends were cut back, 5 bases at V and 5 bases at J, with 24 bases in the middle.

Many counts were recorded for this clonotype. Written as DNA, the CDR3 is TGTGCCAGCAGCGCAACCCTGACAGGGGAGCTGTTTTTT. Translated, it gives CASSATLTGELFF. The chain links TRBV3-1 to TRBJ2-2; D is ambiguous. Germline values: CDR1 LGHDT, CDR2 YNNKEL (reference sequence). The germline V and J ends were trimmed by 5 bases and 8 bases, with 12 bases remaining between them. The CDR3 totals 13 residues. The whole variable domain, filled in from reference TRBV3-1 and TRBJ2-2, reads DTAVSQTPKYLVTQMGNDKSIKCEQNLGHDTMYWYKQDSKKFLKIMFSYNNKELIINETVPNRFSPKSPDKAHLNLHINSLELGDSAVYFCASSATLTGELFFGEGSRLTVL.

This clonotype was found a few times. The junction departs from the called germline gene at one end, perhaps through a read error. This chain joins TRBV18 and TRBJ1-2; 8 bases are a match to TRBD1. The CDR3 has 18 amino acids. Germline CDR1 KGHSH, CDR2 LQKENI. The DNA for the CDR3 is TGTGCCAGCTCACCCCGTGCGGGACAGGCATCCACTAAGTATGGCTACACCTTC. Residues: CASSPRAGQASTKYGYTF.

J is TRBJ2-5 and V is TRBV6-1, with TRBD2 matching over 13 bases. The CDR3 runs to 17 residues. Per the germline V gene, CDR1 is MNHNS and CDR2 is SASEGT. Losses at the gene ends were 6 bases for V and 5 bases for J; bases not matched to a gene: 12. The CDR3 loop reads CASSIQIGLAGEETQYF. Written as DNA, the CDR3 is TGTGCCAGCAGCATCCAGATAGGACTAGCGGGGGAGGAGACCCAGTACTTC.

In this sample, this clonotype turned up a few times. The chain combines TRBV6-5 with TRBJ2-3; TRBD1 matches at 7 bases. Looked up from germline, CDR1 is MNHEY and CDR2 is SVGAGI. Trimming removed 8 bases from V and 4 bases from J; junction bases left unmatched: 9. The CDR3 has 14 residues. CDR3 bases: TGTGCCAGCGTCGAGGCAGGGGGTTCAGATACGCAGTATTTT. Translating it yields CASVEAGGSDTQYF.

This clonotype was seen a few times. The chain joins TRBV6-5 to TRBJ2-3; perhaps TRBD2 as D (6 bases). The CDR3 is made up of 16 amino acids. V gave up 2 bases and J gave up 1 base, with 13 bases separating them. Germline V lookup: CDR1 MNHEY, CDR2 SVGAGI. The CDR3 bases are TGTGCCAGCAGTTACGAGTCGGGAGCCGGCACAGATACGCAGTATTTT. This gives the protein CASSYESGAGTDTQYF.

This clonotype was detected many times. The rearrangement links TRBV29-1 to TRBJ2-7; D is perhaps TRBD1 or TRBD2 (5 bases each). CDR1 is SQVTM, CDR2 ANQGSEA, per germline. This CDR3 contains 12 residues. Trimming took off 5 bases at V and 6 bases at J, with 14 bases between the two ends. The CDR3 protein is CSVLFGGPEQYF. In DNA, the CDR3 is TGCAGCGTTCTGTTTGGGGGTCCCGAGCAGTACTTC.

This clonotype was seen only a few times. The chain joins TRBV9 to TRBJ2-7, with D tentatively TRBD1 (5 bases). CDR3 size: 14 residues. V lost 2 bases to trimming and J lost 6 bases, with 15 bases between them. Germline CDR1 SGDLS, CDR2 YYNGEE. DNA of the CDR3: TGTGCCAGCAGCGTTGACGGACAACGCGGCGAGCAGTACTTC. It is translated as CASSVDGQRGEQYF.

A few counts support this clonotype. The genes are TRBV3-1 and TRBJ1-5, with 9 bases that match TRBD1. This CDR3 contains 21 residues. The germline V gene has CDR1 LGHDT and CDR2 YNNKEL (reference sequence). V was clipped by 2 bases and J by 2 bases; unmatched bases: 19. The CDR3 loop is CASSQKGVGTGQLVCNQPQHF. The CDR3 nucleotides are TGTGCCAGCAGCCAAAAGGGGGTTGGGACAGGGCAACTTGTTTGCAATCAGCCCCAGCATTTT.

This clonotype came up a few times. V usage is TRBV6-5 and J usage is TRBJ2-3; 9 bases agree with TRBD2. The CDR3 is made up of 15 amino acids. Germline V gene data show CDR1 as MNHEY and CDR2 as SVGAGI. The trim removed 3 bases at V and 2 bases at J, leaving 3 bases unmatched. The DNA of the CDR3 is TGTGCCAGCAGTTATGGCGGGGGGGCCACAGATACGCAGTATTTT. Its translation: CASSYGGGATDTQYF.

This clonotype occurred a few times. The chain has TRBV6-6 and TRBJ1-2, with a possible D match to TRBD1 (6 bases). CDR1 and CDR2 (germline): MNHNY, SVGAGI (reference sequence). V lost 0 bases and J lost 2, with 16 bases in between. The CDR3 is 17 amino acids. DNA for the CDR3: TGTGCCAGCAGTTACTCCCGAGGACAGAGTGACAACTATGGCTACACCTTC. This sequence encodes CASSYSRGQSDNYGYTF.

Many counts were recorded for this clonotype. The J gene is TRBJ1-1, the V gene TRBV7-8; D unclear. Trimming left V 5 bases short and J 2 bases short, with 15 bases between. The CDR3 extends over 15 amino acids. CDR1 is SGHVS, CDR2 FQNEAQ, per germline. The CDR3 sequence: CASSVKGNANTEAFF. The CDR3 DNA reads TGTGCCAGCAGCGTGAAGGGAAACGCCAACACTGAAGCTTTCTTT.

This chain joins TRBV5-1 and TRBJ2-1; perhaps D is TRBD1 or TRBD2 (6 bases each). CDR1 is SGHRS, CDR2 YFSETQ, per germline. V lost 4 bases to trimming and J lost 6 bases, with 17 bases between them. The CDR3 covers 15 residues. The CDR3 is CASSRELTGFNEQFF. The CDR3 bases are TGCGCCAGCAGCCGGGAGCTAACAGGGTTCAATGAGCAGTTCTTC.

This clonotype was seen a handful of times. V usage is TRBV23-1 and J usage is TRBJ2-5, with 10 bases lining up with TRBD2. TRBV23-1 is treated as an ORF (open reading frame) with a function not yet certain. The CDR3 covers 15 residues. The V and J ends lost 5 bases and 2 bases, in that order; junction bases with no gene match: 5. The CDR3 protein is CASSGSGGLQETQYF. The CDR3 nucleotides read TGCGCCAGCAGTGGTAGCGGGGGGCTACAAGAGACCCAGTACTTC.

The V gene is TRBV27, the J gene TRBJ1-2; the D is unclear. The CDR3 runs 13 residues. V gave up 5 bases and J gave up 8 bases, with 15 bases separating them. The germline V gene encodes CDR1 MNHEY and CDR2 SMNVEV (reference sequence). In DNA form, the CDR3 reads TGTGCCAGCAGTCTAATTAAAGGGAGAGGCTACACCTTC. This encodes CASSLIKGRGYTF.

Many counts were recorded for this clonotype. This chain uses TRBV6-5 with TRBJ2-7; the match to TRBD1 covers 7 bases. Germline V gene sequence: CDR1 MNHEY, CDR2 SVGAGI. The CDR3 is 15 residues long. The junction had 14 bases not matched to a gene; V was cut back by 2 bases and J by 10 bases. CDR3 residues: CASSYDTGQGEEQYF. CDR3 in DNA: TGTGCCAGCAGTTACGATACTGGGCAGGGGGAAGAACAGTACTTC.

There are many counts of this clonotype. This sequence joins TRBV29-1 and TRBJ2-1; 12 nucleotides line up with TRBD2. Looked up from germline, CDR1 is SQVTM and CDR2 is ANQGSEA. The CDR3 covers 16 residues. V lost 4 bases and J lost 0; bases outside the gene matches: 4. CDR3 in DNA: TGCAGCGTTGCAACTAGCGGGGGGCCCTCCTACAATGAGCAGTTCTTC. It yields the protein CSVATSGGPSYNEQFF.

There are many counts of this clonotype. The chain recombines TRBV4-3 with TRBJ1-3, with D possibly matching TRBD1 (5 bases). This CDR3 has 17 amino acids. The V end lost 0 bases, the J end lost 4 bases, and 16 bases lay between the germline ends. CDR1 LGHNA and CDR2 YSLEER come from the germline V gene. CDR3 sequence (DNA): TGCGCCAGCAGCCAAGATCCCTCTGGGGCGCTGGGAAACACCATATATTTT. As protein: CASSQDPSGALGNTIYF.

This clonotype was detected only a few times. The chain joins TRBV9 to TRBJ2-7, with 9 positions matching TRBD1. Germline values: CDR1 SGDLS, CDR2 YYNGEE. Trimming cost V 4 bases and J 4 bases; bases outside gene matches: 6. The CDR3 length is 14 residues. The CDR3 spells CASSPGTGWYEQYF. In DNA, the CDR3 is TGTGCCAGCAGCCCCGGGACAGGGTGGTACGAGCAGTACTTC.